This T cell receptor (beta chain) was retrieved from a study of T cells after yellow fever vaccination. Study as a whole: With SMART-Seq v4 Ultra Low Input, the fractions containing low cell numbers were prepared.

Ten or more counts support this clonotype. Its specificity is not known. Study-wide points: Though it reached lower strength, the secondary response hit its peak faster, day 5 versus 15. Reappearance after the booster was seen for most primary-vaccination clones, at 95% to 96% CD4 and roughly 90% CD8.

TCRdb processed the 5' RACE reads anew with MiXCR; each CDR3 protein has one entry. The data show around 63,000 distinct CDR3 sequences, 7.4% seen once. This CDR3 is built from 13 residues. Germline V gene data show CDR1 as SGHVS and CDR2 as FQNEAQ. Germline trimming cut 5 bases from V and 10 bases from J; bases unmatched to any gene: 6. Sequences were derived from CD8+ T cells sorted from PBMCs, sampled 15 days after the yellow fever booster vaccination. The TCR was taken from a man under 40 who received the YFV17D yellow fever vaccine. The J gene is TRBJ2-2, the V gene TRBV7-8; 8 bases map to TRBD2. The CDR3 coding sequence is TGTGCCAGCAGCGGTAGCGGGATGGTGGAGCTGTTTTTT. Protein: CASSGSGMVELFF.